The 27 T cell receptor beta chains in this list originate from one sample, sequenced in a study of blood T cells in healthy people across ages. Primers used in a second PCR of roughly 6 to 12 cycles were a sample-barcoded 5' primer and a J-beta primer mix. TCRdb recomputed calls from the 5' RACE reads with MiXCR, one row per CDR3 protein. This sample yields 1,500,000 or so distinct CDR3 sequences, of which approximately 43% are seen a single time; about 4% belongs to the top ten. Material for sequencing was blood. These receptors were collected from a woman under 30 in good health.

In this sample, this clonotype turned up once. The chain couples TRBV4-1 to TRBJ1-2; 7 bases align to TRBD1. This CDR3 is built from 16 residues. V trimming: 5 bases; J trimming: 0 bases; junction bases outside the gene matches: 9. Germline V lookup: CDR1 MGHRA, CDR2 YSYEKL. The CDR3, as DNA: TGCGCCAGCAGCGTCGGGACAGCTAATGCTAACTATGGCTACACCTTC. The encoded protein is CASSVGTANANYGYTF.

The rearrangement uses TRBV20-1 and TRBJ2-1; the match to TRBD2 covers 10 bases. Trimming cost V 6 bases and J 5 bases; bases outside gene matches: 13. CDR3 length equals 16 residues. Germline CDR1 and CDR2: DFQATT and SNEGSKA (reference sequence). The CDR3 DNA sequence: TGCAGTGCCAGATCCATACTAGCGGGAAATCACAATGAGCAGTTCTTC. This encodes CSARSILAGNHNEQFF.

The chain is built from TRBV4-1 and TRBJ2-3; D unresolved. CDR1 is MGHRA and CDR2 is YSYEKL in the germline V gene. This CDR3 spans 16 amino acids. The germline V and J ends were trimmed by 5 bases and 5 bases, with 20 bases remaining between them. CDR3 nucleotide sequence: TGCGCCAGCAGCGCCCAGGCGTCCCGGCCAATAGATACGCAGTATTTT. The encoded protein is CASSAQASRPIDTQYF.

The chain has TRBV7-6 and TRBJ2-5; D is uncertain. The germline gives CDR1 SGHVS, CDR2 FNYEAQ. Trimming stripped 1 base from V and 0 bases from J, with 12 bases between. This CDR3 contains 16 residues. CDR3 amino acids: CASSLELRMNQETQYF. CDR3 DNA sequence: TGTGCCAGCAGCTTAGAGCTCAGGATGAACCAAGAGACCCAGTACTTC. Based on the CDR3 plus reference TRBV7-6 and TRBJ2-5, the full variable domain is GAGVSQSPRYKVTKRGQDVALRCDPISGHVSLYWYRQALGQGPEFLTYFNYEAQQDKSGLPNDRFSAERPEGSISTLTIQRTEQRDSAMYRCASSLELRMNQETQYFGPGTRLLVL.

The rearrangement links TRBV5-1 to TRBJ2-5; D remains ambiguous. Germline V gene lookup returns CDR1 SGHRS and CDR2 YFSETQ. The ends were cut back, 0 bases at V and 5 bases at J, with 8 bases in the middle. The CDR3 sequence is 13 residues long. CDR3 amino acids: CASSLVATETQYF. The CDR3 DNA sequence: TGCGCCAGCAGCTTGGTGGCTACTGAGACCCAGTACTTC.

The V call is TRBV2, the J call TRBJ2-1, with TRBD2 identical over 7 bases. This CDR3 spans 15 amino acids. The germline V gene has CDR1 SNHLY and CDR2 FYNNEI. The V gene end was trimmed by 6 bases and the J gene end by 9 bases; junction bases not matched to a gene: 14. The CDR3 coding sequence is TGTGCCAGCAGCCGAGAGGGACTAACGGGAGGTGAGCAGTTCTTC. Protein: CASSREGLTGGEQFF. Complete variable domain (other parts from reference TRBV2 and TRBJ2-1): EPEVTQTPSHQVTQMGQEVILRCVPISNHLYFYWYRQILGQKVEFLVSFYNNEISEKSEIFDDQFSVERPDGSNFTLKIRSTKLEDSAMYFCASSREGLTGGEQFFGPGTRLTVL.

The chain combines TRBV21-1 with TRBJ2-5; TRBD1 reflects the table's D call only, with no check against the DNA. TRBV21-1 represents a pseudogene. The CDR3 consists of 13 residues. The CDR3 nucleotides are TGTGCCAGCAGTAAAATGGGCGAAGAGACCCAGTACTTC. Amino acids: CASSKMGEETQYF.

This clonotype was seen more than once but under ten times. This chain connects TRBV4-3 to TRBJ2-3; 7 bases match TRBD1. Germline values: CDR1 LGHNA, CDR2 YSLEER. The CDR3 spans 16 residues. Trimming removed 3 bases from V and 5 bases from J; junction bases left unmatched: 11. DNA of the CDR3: TGCGCCAGCAGCCAGACAGGGCCTTCGAGGGGAGATACGCAGTATTTT. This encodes CASSQTGPSRGDTQYF.

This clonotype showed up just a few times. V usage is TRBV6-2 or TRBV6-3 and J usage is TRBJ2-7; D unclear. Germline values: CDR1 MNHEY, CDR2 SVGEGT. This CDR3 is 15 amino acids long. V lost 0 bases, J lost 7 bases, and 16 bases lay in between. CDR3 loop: CASSYSIPFIQEQYF. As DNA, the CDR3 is TGTGCCAGCAGTTACTCGATCCCATTCATACAAGAGCAGTACTTC.

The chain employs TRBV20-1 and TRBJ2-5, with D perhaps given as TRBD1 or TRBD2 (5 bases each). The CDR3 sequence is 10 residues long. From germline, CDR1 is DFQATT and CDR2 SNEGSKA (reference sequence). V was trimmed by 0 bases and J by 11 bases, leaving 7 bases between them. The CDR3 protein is CSAREGEQYF. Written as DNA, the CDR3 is TGCAGTGCTAGAGAGGGGGAGCAGTACTTC.

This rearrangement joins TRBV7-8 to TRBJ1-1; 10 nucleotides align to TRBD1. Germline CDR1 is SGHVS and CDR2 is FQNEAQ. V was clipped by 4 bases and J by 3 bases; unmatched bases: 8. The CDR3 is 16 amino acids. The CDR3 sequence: CASSYGTGEAHTEAFF. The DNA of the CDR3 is TGTGCCAGCAGCTACGGGACAGGGGAAGCGCACACTGAAGCTTTCTTT.

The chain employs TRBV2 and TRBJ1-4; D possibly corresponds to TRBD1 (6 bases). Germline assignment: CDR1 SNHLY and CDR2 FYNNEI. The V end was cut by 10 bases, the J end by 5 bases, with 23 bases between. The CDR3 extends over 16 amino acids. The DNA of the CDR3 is TGTGCCACCTTGGGGGCCAGGGCCTCAAGGAATGAAAAACTGTTTTTT. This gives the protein CATLGARASRNEKLFF. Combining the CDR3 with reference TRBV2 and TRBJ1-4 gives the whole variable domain EPEVTQTPSHQVTQMGQEVILRCVPISNHLYFYWYRQILGQKVEFLVSFYNNEISEKSEIFDDQFSVERPDGSNFTLKIRSTKLEDSAMYFCATLGARASRNEKLFFGSGTQLSVL.

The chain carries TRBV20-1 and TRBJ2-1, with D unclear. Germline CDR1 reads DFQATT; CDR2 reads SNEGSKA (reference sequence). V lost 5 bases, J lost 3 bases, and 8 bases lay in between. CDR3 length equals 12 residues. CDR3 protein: CSAVQVYNEQFF. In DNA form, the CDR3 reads TGCAGTGCTGTGCAGGTCTACAATGAGCAGTTCTTC.

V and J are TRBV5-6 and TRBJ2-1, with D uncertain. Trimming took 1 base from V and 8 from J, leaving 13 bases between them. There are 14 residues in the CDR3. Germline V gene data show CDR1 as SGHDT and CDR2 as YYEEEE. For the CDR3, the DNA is TGTGCCAGCAGCTTGCGACGGTTCGGTTATGAGCAGTTCTTC. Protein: CASSLRRFGYEQFF.

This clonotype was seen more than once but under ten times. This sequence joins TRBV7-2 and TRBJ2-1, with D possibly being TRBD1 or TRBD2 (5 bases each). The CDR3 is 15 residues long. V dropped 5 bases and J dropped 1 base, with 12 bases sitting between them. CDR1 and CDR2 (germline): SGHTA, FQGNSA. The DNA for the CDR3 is TGTGCCAGCAGCCCTAGGGACGGTTCCTACAATGAGCAGTTCTTC. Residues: CASSPRDGSYNEQFF.

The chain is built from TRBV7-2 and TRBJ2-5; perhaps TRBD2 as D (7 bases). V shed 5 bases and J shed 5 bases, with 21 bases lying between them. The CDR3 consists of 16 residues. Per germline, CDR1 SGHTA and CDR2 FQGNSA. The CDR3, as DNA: TGTGCCAGCAGCCTAAGGGGGGGGGCCGTCCTTGAGACCCAGTACTTC. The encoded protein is CASSLRGGAVLETQYF.

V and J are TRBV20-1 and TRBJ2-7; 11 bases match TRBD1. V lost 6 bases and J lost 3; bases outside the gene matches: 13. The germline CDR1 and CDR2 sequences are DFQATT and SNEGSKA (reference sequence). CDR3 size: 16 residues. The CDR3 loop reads CSAPGYWDRGDYEQYF. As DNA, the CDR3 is TGCAGTGCACCCGGTTATTGGGACAGGGGGGACTACGAGCAGTACTTC.

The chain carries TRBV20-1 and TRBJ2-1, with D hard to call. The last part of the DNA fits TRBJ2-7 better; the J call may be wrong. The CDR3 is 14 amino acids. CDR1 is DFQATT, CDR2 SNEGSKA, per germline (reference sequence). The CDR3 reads CSASTVSVGYEQYF. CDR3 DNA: TGCAGTGCTAGTACGGTCAGTGTGGGTTACGAGCAGTACTTC.

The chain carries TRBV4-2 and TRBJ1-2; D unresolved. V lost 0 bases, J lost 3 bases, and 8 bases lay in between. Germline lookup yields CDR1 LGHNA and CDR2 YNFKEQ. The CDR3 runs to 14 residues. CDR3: CASSQDPGYYGYTF. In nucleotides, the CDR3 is TGTGCCAGCAGCCAAGATCCCGGATACTATGGCTACACCTTC.

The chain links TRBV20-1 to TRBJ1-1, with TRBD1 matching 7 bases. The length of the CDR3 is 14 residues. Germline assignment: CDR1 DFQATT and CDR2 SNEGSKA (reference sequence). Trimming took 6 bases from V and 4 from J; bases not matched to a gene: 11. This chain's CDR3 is CSAVNRGGRTEAFF. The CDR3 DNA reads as TGCAGTGCCGTTAACAGGGGTGGTCGCACTGAAGCTTTCTTT.

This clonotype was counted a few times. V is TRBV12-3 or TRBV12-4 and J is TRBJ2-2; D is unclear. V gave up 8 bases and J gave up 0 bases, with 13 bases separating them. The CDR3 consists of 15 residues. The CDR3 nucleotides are TGTGCCAGCCGGTCCGAACGGTCGAACACCGGGGAGCTGTTTTTT. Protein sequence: CASRSERSNTGELFF.

The CDR3 here is CASRGLGANVLTF. In DNA form, the CDR3 reads TGTGCCAGCAGGGGGCTTGGGGCCAACGTCCTGACTTTC. The gene calls are TRBV27 and TRBJ2-6; a possible D gene is TRBD1 (5 bases). Trimming pared 6 bases from V and 3 bases from J, leaving 6 bases between. CDR1 is MNHEY, CDR2 SMNVEV, per germline (reference sequence). The CDR3 length is 13 residues.

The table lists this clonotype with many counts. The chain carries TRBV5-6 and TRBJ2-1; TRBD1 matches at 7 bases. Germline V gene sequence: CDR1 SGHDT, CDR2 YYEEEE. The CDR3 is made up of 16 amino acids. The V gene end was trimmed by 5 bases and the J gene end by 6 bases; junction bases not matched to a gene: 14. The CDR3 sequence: CASSPTGVVSRNEQFF. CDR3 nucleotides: TGTGCCAGCAGTCCTACAGGGGTGGTTAGTCGCAATGAGCAGTTCTTC.

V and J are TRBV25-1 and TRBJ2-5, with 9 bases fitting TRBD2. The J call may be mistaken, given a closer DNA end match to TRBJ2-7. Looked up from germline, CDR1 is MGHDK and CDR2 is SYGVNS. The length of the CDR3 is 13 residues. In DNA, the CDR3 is TGTGCCAGCAGAGGCGGGGGGGTCTACGAGCAGTACTTC. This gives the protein CASRGGGVYEQYF.

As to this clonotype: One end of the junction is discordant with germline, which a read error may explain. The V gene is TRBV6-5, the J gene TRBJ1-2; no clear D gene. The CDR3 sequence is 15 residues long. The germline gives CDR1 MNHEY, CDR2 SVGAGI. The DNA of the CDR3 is TGTGCCAGCAGTTACTCGCGTGGTTTTGTCTATGGCTGCACCTTC. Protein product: CASSYSRGFVYGCTF.

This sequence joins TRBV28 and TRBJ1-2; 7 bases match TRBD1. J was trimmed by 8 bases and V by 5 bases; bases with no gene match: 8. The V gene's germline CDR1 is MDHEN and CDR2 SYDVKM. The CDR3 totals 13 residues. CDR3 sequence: CASSPRQGIGYTF. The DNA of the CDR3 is TGTGCCAGCAGTCCCCGACAGGGAATAGGCTACACCTTC.

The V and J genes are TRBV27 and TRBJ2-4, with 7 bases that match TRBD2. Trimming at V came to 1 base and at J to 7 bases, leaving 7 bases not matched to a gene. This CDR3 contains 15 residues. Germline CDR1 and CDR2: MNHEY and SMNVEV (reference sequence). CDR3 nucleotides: TGTGCCAGCAGTTTATTGCCGGGGGGACGTAACATTCAGTACTTC. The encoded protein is CASSLLPGGRNIQYF.